Following are 20 T cell receptor beta chains from one sample sequenced in a study of blood T cell repertoires in COVID-19. TCRdb keeps only in-frame clones here, not all; method: immunoSEQ multiplex PCR. Here the sample spans about 110,000 clones, about 78% being singletons. Input material: peripheral blood. The receptors originated from a human donor in a cohort sampled during active or convalescent COVID-19.

V is TRBV14 and J is TRBJ2-7; 9 positions match TRBD2. Germline V lookup: CDR1 SGHDN, CDR2 FVKESK. The CDR3 loop spans 13 amino acids. Losses at the gene ends were 6 bases for V and 6 bases for J; bases not matched to a gene: 6. The CDR3 DNA is TGTGCCAGCAGAGCGGGGGGACGGGTCGAGCAGTACTTC. Its translation is CASRAGGRVEQYF.

V usage is TRBV6-1 and J usage is TRBJ1-5; D not resolved. Deletions cut 1 base from V and 1 base from J, with 17 bases between. CDR1 and CDR2 (germline): MNHNS, SASEGT. The length of the CDR3 is 18 residues. The CDR3 nucleotides read TGTGCCAGCAGTGAAGACAGATCGGCGACGGGAAGCAATCAGCCCCAGCATTTT. Protein: CASSEDRSATGSNQPQHF.

This clone has just a few counts. The V and J genes are TRBV19 and TRBJ2-1; TRBD1 aligns across 8 bases. The V gene's germline CDR1 is LNHDA and CDR2 SQIVND (reference sequence). The trim removed 5 bases at V and 8 bases at J, leaving 5 bases unmatched. CDR3 length equals 13 residues. CDR3 sequence: CASSPQGAHEQFF. In nucleotides, the CDR3 is TGTGCCAGTAGTCCTCAGGGGGCGCATGAGCAGTTCTTC.

The rearrangement joins TRBV4-2 to TRBJ2-1, with TRBD1 matching 7 bases. Germline V gene sequence: CDR1 LGHNA, CDR2 YNFKEQ. Unmatched junction bases numbered 1, after V lost 2 bases and J lost 0 bases. The CDR3 consists of 15 residues. CDR3 coding DNA: TGTGCCAGCAGCCAACAGGGGGACTCCTACAATGAGCAGTTCTTC. Protein sequence: CASSQQGDSYNEQFF.

The chain combines TRBV10-2 with TRBJ1-1; no definite D call. The V and J ends lost 2 bases and 3 bases respectively, with 7 bases between them. This CDR3 comprises 13 residues. Germline CDR1 WSHSY, CDR2 SAAADI. CDR3 sequence (DNA): TGCGCCAGCAGTGAGGGAGGGTACACTGAAGCTTTCTTT. This codes for CASSEGGYTEAFF.

This chain joins TRBV30 and TRBJ1-6; 7 bases map to TRBD1. V trimming: 2 bases; J trimming: 10 bases; junction bases outside the gene matches: 8. This CDR3 has 14 residues. The germline gives CDR1 GTSNPN, CDR2 SVGIG (reference sequence). The CDR3 sequence: CAWSSRQGGSPLHF. In nucleotides, the CDR3 is TGTGCCTGGAGTAGTAGACAGGGCGGCTCACCCCTCCACTTT.

This clone was counted a single time. V usage is TRBV27 and J usage is TRBJ1-1; tentative D call: TRBD1 (5 bases). CDR3 length: 13 amino acids. V was cut by 6 bases and J by 0 bases, with 8 bases left in between. Germline lookup yields CDR1 MNHEY and CDR2 SMNVEV (reference sequence). The CDR3 DNA sequence: TGTGCCAGCAGGACAGTCTTGAACACTGAAGCTTTCTTT. Translated, it gives CASRTVLNTEAFF.

The genes are TRBV6-5 and TRBJ1-5; no firm D call. Trimming stripped 11 bases from V and 2 bases from J, with 16 bases between. Germline V CDR1 and CDR2: MNHEY, SVGAGI. The CDR3 totals 14 residues. CDR3 sequence: CASTPRGRNQPQHF. Here the CDR3 DNA reads TGTGCCTCCACCCCCCGGGGTCGCAATCAGCCCCAGCATTTT.

V and J are TRBV27 and TRBJ2-7; tentatively, D is TRBD2 (6 bases). Germline CDR1 reads MNHEY; CDR2 reads SMNVEV (reference sequence). This CDR3 is 16 amino acids long. Trimming removed 5 bases from V and 0 bases from J, with 17 bases in between. The chain's CDR3 is CASSITYLATSYEQYF. Here the CDR3 DNA reads TGTGCCAGCAGTATAACATACCTAGCGACCTCCTACGAGCAGTACTTC.

As DNA, the CDR3 is TGTGCCAGCAGTTACGAGGGACTGGGCACCGGGGAGCTGTTTTTT. This encodes CASSYEGLGTGELFF. The chain couples TRBV6-5 to TRBJ2-2, with D maybe TRBD2 (6 bases). The CDR3 loop spans 15 amino acids. Looked up from germline, CDR1 is MNHEY and CDR2 is SVGAGI. Trimming took off 2 bases at V and 4 bases at J, with 11 bases between the two ends.

This clone was counted once. V gene TRBV6-6 combines with J gene TRBJ1-5; TRBD1 aligns across 10 bases. From germline, CDR1 is MNHNY and CDR2 SVGAGI (reference sequence). The CDR3 length is 15 residues. Trimming at V came to 1 base and at J to 5 bases, leaving 2 bases not matched to a gene. The CDR3 region is CASSYYGTGDQPQHF. CDR3 DNA sequence: TGTGCCAGCAGTTACTACGGGACAGGGGATCAGCCCCAGCATTTT.

The gene calls are TRBV7-9 and TRBJ2-3, with 8 positions matching TRBD1. The CDR3 length is 11 residues. CDR1 and CDR2 (germline): SEHNR, FQNEAQ (reference sequence). V lost 3 bases, J lost 12 bases, and 2 bases stayed unmatched. CDR3 protein: CASSFGQGQYF. The DNA for the CDR3 is TGTGCCAGCAGCTTCGGACAGGGTCAGTATTTT.

The chain employs TRBV11-1 and TRBJ2-5; D possibly corresponds to TRBD1 (6 bases). V was shortened by 5 bases and J by 2 bases, with 15 bases between the two germline ends. This CDR3 has 15 residues. Germline V gene lookup returns CDR1 SGHAT and CDR2 FQDESV (reference sequence). CDR3 amino acids: CASSDQGHKQETQYF. CDR3 nucleotide sequence: TGTGCCAGCAGCGACCAGGGGCACAAACAAGAGACCCAGTACTTC.

V and J are TRBV27 and TRBJ1-3; D may be TRBD1 (6 bases). The CDR3 consists of 14 residues. From germline, CDR1 is MNHEY and CDR2 SMNVEV (reference sequence). The V end was cut by 6 bases, the J end by 0 bases, with 9 bases between. The CDR3 reads CASSQQGSGNTIYF. CDR3 nucleotides: TGTGCCAGCAGCCAACAGGGCTCTGGAAACACCATATATTTT.

The chain is built from TRBV19 and TRBJ2-5; 7 positions match TRBD2. The CDR3 sequence is 16 residues long. J gave up 4 bases and V 8 bases, and 16 bases lay outside the gene matches. Germline CDR1 and CDR2: LNHDA and SQIVND (reference sequence). This chain's CDR3 is CASAPGGGRWGETQYF. The CDR3 region has the DNA TGTGCCAGTGCCCCCGGGGGAGGGAGGTGGGGAGAGACCCAGTACTTC.

The J gene is TRBJ1-5, the V gene TRBV5-6; D is uncertain. This CDR3 contains 12 residues. CDR1 SGHDT and CDR2 YYEEEE come from the germline V gene. Trimming removed 2 bases at V and 4 bases at J, with 4 bases between. The CDR3 sequence: CASSLLNQPQHF. The CDR3 DNA reads as TGTGCCAGCAGCTTACTGAATCAGCCCCAGCATTTT.

This chain links TRBV5-6 with TRBJ1-1; no clear D. Germline-derived CDR1 and CDR2 are SGHDT and YYEEEE. V lost 3 bases, J lost 10 bases, and 10 bases lay in between. CDR3 size: 11 residues. CDR3 protein: CASSYGLGAFF. As DNA, the CDR3 is TGTGCCAGCAGCTACGGGTTGGGAGCTTTCTTT. The full variable domain, with the rest looked up from reference TRBV5-6 and TRBJ1-1, is DAGVTQSPTHLIKTRGQQVTLRCSPKSGHDTVSWYQQALGQGPQFIFQYYEEEERQRGNFPDRFSGHQFPNYSSELNVNALLLGDSALYLCASSYGLGAFFGQGTRLTVV.

This sequence joins TRBV19 and TRBJ1-5; D gene unclear. This CDR3 has 14 residues. The V and J ends lost 5 bases and 0 bases respectively, with 8 bases between them. CDR1 is LNHDA, CDR2 SQIVND, per germline (reference sequence). Here the CDR3 DNA reads TGTGCCAGTAGTGTCAGGTATAGCAATCAGCCCCAGCATTTT. It specifies CASSVRYSNQPQHF.

At least ten counts were recorded for this clone. The J gene is TRBJ2-7, the V gene TRBV5-6; TRBD2 matches 11 bases. The germline gives CDR1 SGHDT, CDR2 YYEEEE. The CDR3 covers 17 residues. V gave up 2 bases and J gave up 2 bases; unmatched junction bases: 9. CDR3 sequence reads: CASSLLAGDFIPYEQYF. In DNA, the CDR3 is TGTGCCAGCAGCTTACTAGCGGGAGACTTTATCCCCTACGAGCAGTACTTC.

V gene TRBV24-1 combines with J gene TRBJ2-2, with a tentative D call TRBD2 (6 bases). This CDR3 region has 15 residues. Trimming pared 2 bases from V and 7 bases from J, leaving 13 bases between. The germline gives CDR1 KGHDR, CDR2 SFDVKD. The DNA for the CDR3 is TGTGCCACCAGTGATTGGAGGGGCGCGAACGGGGAGCTGTTTTTT. Protein product: CATSDWRGANGELFF.